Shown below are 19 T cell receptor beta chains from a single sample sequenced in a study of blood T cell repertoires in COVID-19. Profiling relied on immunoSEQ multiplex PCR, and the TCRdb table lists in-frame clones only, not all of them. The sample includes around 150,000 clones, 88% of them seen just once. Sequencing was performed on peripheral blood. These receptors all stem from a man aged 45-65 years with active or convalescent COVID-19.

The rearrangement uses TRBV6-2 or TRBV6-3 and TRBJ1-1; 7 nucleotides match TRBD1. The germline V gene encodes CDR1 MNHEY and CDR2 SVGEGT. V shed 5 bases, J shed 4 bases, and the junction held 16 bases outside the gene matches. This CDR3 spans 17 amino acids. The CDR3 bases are TGTGCCAGCAGTCGCCTGGGGCAGGGGGGTCGGGCCACTGAAGCTTTCTTT. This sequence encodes CASSRLGQGGRATEAFF.

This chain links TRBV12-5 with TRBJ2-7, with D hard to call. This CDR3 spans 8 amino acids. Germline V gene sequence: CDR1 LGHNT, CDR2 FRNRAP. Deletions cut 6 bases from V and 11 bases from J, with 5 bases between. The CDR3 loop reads CASGEKYF. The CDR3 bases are TGTGCTAGTGGAGAGAAGTACTTC. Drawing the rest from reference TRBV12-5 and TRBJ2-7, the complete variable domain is DARVTQTPRHKVTEMGQEVTMRCQPILGHNTVFWYRQTMMQGLELLAYFRNRAPLDDSGMPKDRFSAEMPDATLATLKIQPSEPRDSAVYFCASGEKYFGPGTRLTVT.

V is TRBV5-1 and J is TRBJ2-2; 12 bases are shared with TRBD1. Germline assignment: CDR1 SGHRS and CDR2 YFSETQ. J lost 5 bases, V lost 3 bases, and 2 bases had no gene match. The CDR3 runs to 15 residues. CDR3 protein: CASSWDRGRTGELFF. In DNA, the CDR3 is TGCGCCAGCAGCTGGGACAGGGGGCGAACCGGGGAGCTGTTTTTT.

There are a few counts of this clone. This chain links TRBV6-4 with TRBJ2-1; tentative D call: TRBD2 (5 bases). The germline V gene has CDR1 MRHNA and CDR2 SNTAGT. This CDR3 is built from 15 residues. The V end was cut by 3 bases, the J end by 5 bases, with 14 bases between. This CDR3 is CASSETTSRHNEQFF. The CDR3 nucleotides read TGTGCCAGCAGTGAGACTACATCCCGACACAATGAGCAGTTCTTC.

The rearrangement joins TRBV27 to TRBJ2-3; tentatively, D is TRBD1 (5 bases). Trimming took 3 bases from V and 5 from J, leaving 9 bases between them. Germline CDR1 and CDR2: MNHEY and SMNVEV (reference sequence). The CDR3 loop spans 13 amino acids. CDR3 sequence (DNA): TGTGCCAGCAGTTTCCAGGGAATAGATACGCAGTATTTT. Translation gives CASSFQGIDTQYF.

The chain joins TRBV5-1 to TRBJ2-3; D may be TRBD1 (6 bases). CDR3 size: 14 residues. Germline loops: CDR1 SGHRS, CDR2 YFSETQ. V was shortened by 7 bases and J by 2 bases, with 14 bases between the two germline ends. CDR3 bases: TGCGCCAGCGGGACACGGGATATCACAGATACGCAGTATTTT. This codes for CASGTRDITDTQYF. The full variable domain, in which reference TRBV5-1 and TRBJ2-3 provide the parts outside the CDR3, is KAGVTQTPRYLIKTRGQQVTLSCSPISGHRSVSWYQQTPGQGLQFLFEYFSETQRNKGNFPGRFSGRQFSNSRSEMNVSTLELGDSALYLCASGTRDITDTQYFGPGTRLTVL.

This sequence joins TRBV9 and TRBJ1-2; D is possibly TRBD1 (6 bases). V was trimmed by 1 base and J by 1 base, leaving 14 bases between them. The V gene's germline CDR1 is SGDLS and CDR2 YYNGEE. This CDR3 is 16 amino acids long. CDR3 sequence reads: CASSVIPGQINYGYTF. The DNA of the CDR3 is TGTGCCAGCAGCGTAATCCCGGGACAAATTAACTATGGCTACACCTTC.

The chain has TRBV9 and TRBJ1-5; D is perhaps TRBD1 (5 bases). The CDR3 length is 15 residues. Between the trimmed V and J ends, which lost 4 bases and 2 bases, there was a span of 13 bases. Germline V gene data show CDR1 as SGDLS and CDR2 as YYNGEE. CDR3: CASSPSGGGNQPQHF. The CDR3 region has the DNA TGTGCCAGCAGCCCGAGTGGGGGGGGCAATCAGCCCCAGCATTTT.

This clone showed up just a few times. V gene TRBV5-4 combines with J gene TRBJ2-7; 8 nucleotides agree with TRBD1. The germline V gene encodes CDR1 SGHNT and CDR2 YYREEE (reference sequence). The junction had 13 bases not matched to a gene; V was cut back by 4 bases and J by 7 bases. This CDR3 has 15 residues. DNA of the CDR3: TGTGCCAGCAGCCCGGCAAGGACAGGGCTGGGGGAGCAGTACTTC. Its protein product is CASSPARTGLGEQYF.

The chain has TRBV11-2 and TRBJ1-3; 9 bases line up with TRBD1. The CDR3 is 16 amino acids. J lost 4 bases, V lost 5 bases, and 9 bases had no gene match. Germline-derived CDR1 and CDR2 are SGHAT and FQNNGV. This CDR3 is CASSHLQGARGNTIYF. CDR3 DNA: TGTGCCAGCAGCCATTTACAGGGGGCGCGAGGAAACACCATATATTTT.

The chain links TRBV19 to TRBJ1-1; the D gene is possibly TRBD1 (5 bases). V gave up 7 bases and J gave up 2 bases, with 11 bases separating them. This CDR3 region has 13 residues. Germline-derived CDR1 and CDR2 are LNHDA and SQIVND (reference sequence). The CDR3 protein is CASTAGGNTEAFF. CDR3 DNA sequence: TGTGCCAGTACCGCGGGGGGAAACACTGAAGCTTTCTTT.

In DNA form, the CDR3 reads TGTGCCAGCTCAGTACCTAGCGGGAGTACCCCCGGGGAGCTGTTTTTT. Encoded protein: CASSVPSGSTPGELFF. The rearrangement uses TRBV18 and TRBJ2-2, with TRBD2 identical over 10 bases. Looked up from germline, CDR1 is KGHSH and CDR2 is LQKENI. The J segment lost 6 bases and the V segment lost 5 bases, leaving 9 bases of the junction unmatched. The CDR3 extends over 16 amino acids.

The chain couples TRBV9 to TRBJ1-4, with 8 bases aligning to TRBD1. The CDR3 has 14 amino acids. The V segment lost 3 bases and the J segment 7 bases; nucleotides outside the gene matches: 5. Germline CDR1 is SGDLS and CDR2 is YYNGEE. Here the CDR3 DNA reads TGTGCCAGCAGCGAGGACAGGGTCGGTGAAAAACTGTTTTTT. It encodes CASSEDRVGEKLFF.

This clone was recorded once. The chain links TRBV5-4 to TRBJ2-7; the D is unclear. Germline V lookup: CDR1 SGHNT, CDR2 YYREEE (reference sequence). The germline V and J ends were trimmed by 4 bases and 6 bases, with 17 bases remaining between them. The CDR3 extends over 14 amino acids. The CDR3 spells CASSTILTPGEQYF. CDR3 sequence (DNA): TGTGCCAGCAGCACCATCCTCACCCCGGGCGAGCAGTACTTC.

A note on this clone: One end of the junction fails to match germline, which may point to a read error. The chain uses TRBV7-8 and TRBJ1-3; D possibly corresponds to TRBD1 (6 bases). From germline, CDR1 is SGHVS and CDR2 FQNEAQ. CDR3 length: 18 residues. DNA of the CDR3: TGTGCCAGCAGCTTAGGACCCAAACAGGGAACTTCTGGGAACACCATATATTTT. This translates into CASSLGPKQGTSGNTIYF.

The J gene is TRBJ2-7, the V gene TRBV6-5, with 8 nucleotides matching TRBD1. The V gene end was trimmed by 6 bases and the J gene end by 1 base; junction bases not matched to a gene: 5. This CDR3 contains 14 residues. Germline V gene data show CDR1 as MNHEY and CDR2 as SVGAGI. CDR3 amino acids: CASSRDRRSYEQYF. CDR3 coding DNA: TGTGCCAGCAGCCGGGACAGGCGATCCTACGAGCAGTACTTC.

DNA of the CDR3: TGTGCCAGTAGTCTTCAGGTGGGAGCCTACGAGCAGTACTTC. Protein product: CASSLQVGAYEQYF. The chain carries TRBV19 and TRBJ2-7, with D possibly TRBD2 on 5 matching bases. There are 14 residues in the CDR3. Per germline, CDR1 LNHDA and CDR2 SQIVND (reference sequence). V lost 5 bases to trimming and J lost 2 bases, with 13 bases between them.

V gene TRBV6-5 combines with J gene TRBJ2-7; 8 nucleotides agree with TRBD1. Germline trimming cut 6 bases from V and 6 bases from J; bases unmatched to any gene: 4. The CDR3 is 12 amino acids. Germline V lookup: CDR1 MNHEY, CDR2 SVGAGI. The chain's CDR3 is CASSRTGTEQYF. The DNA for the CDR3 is TGTGCCAGCAGCCGGACAGGGACCGAGCAGTACTTC.

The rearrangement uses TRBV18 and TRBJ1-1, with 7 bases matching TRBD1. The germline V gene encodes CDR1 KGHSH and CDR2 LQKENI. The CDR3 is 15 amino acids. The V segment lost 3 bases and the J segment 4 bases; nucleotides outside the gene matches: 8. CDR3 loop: CASSPRTGGFTEAFF. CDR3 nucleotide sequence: TGTGCCAGCTCACCCCGGACAGGTGGCTTCACTGAAGCTTTCTTT.